These T cell receptor beta chains were read from a single sample in a study of neoadjuvant anti-PD-1 for oral cavity cancer. The protocol was immunoSEQ multiplex PCR, while the TCRdb copy is restricted to in-frame clones and leaves out a portion. The sample consists of over 10,000 clones, approximately 61% of them appearing once. Here the sequenced sample was PBMCs, taken before nivolumab (anti-PD-1) treatment. Receptors were obtained from a person aged 35-79 years with oral cavity squamous cell carcinoma. The CDR3 runs from the conserved cysteine through the conserved F or W. The D gene is left open where the match is weak. Size values are once, few and many counts, or a class for expanded clones, and some rows have none.

D gene: TRBD2
clone size: .
J gene: TRBJ2-3
V gene: TRBV5-6
CDR3 DNA: TGTGCCAGCAGCTTGACTACTAGCGGGGGACCGAGCACAGATACGCAGTATTTT
CDR3 protein: CASSLTTSGGPSTDTQYF

D gene: .
clone size: .
J gene: TRBJ1-3
V gene: TRBV6-5
CDR3 DNA: TGTGCCAGCAGTTCTCGAGGGGGAGCTGGAAACACCATATATTTT
CDR3 protein: CASSSRGGAGNTIYF

D gene: .
clone size: .
J gene: TRBJ2-1
V gene: TRBV5-1
CDR3 DNA: TGCGCCAGCAGCGATCGGGACTCGGGGTGGAATGAGCAGTTCTTC
CDR3 protein: CASSDRDSGWNEQFF

D gene: .
clone size: .
J gene: TRBJ1-1
V gene: TRBV6-1
CDR3 DNA: TGTGCCAGCAGTGAAGTCCACAGGGTGACTGAAGCTTTCTTT
CDR3 protein: CASSEVHRVTEAFF

D gene: TRBD2
clone size: few
J gene: TRBJ2-1
V gene: TRBV5-5
CDR3 DNA: TGTGCCAGCAGCTTGTATGGACTAGCGATGAATGAGCAGTTCTTC
CDR3 protein: CASSLYGLAMNEQFF

D gene: TRBD2
clone size: once
J gene: TRBJ2-7
V gene: TRBV12-5
CDR3 DNA: TGTGCTAGTGGTCCTCTAGCGGGGGGCGCCGAGCAGTACTTC
CDR3 protein: CASGPLAGGAEQYF

D gene: .
clone size: few
J gene: TRBJ1-1
V gene: TRBV7-8
CDR3 DNA: TGTGCCAGCAGCTTAGCGCGGTTTACTGAAGCTTTCTTT
CDR3 protein: CASSLARFTEAFF

D gene: .
clone size: few
J gene: TRBJ2-2
V gene: TRBV28
CDR3 DNA: TGTGCCAGCAGTACCCGTCCCGGGGAGCTGTTTTTT
CDR3 protein: CASSTRPGELFF

D gene: .
clone size: .
J gene: TRBJ2-2
V gene: TRBV28
CDR3 DNA: TGTGCCAGCACCTCGGGACCGGTGGAGCTGTTTTTT
CDR3 protein: CASTSGPVELFF

D gene: TRBD2
clone size: .
J gene: TRBJ2-3
V gene: TRBV5-4
CDR3 DNA: TGTGCCAGCAGCCCCGAGTTACTAGCGCCAAGCACAGATACGCAGTATTTT
CDR3 protein: CASSPELLAPSTDTQYF

D gene: TRBD1
clone size: .
J gene: TRBJ1-2
V gene: TRBV10-3
CDR3 DNA: TGTGCCATCAGTGCCGACAGGGGGCGCGACTACACCTTC
CDR3 protein: CAISADRGRDYTF

D gene: TRBD1
clone size: few
J gene: TRBJ1-2
V gene: TRBV29-1
CDR3 DNA: TGCAGCGCTTGGACAGGGGGAAGGGACGGCTACACCTTC
CDR3 protein: CSAWTGGRDGYTF

D gene: TRBD1
clone size: .
J gene: TRBJ1-2
V gene: TRBV29-1
CDR3 DNA: TGCAGCGCCCAGGGGGCTTTTGATGGCTACACCTTC
CDR3 protein: CSAQGAFDGYTF

D gene: .
clone size: .
J gene: TRBJ2-6
V gene: TRBV28
CDR3 DNA: TGTGCCAGCAGTTTGGGGGGAGGCGGGGCCAACGTCCTGACTTTC
CDR3 protein: CASSLGGGGANVLTF

D gene: .
clone size: .
J gene: TRBJ1-3
V gene: TRBV5-6
CDR3 DNA: TGTGCCAGCAGCTTGGGACGGAAGCCTGGAAACACCATATATTTT
CDR3 protein: CASSLGRKPGNTIYF

D gene: .
clone size: .
J gene: TRBJ1-2
V gene: TRBV5-1
CDR3 DNA: TGCGCCAGCAGCTTGGGGCAACAGTATTCCTATGGCTACACCTTC
CDR3 protein: CASSLGQQYSYGYTF

D gene: .
clone size: .
J gene: TRBJ2-7
V gene: TRBV11-2
CDR3 DNA: TGTGCCAGCAGCTTAGCAGGGGTCTACGAGCAGTACTTC
CDR3 protein: CASSLAGVYEQYF

D gene: TRBD1
clone size: .
J gene: TRBJ1-2
V gene: TRBV6-5
CDR3 DNA: TGTGCCAGCAGACGAACAGGGGATGGCTACACCTTC
CDR3 protein: CASRRTGDGYTF

D gene: .
clone size: .
J gene: TRBJ1-2
V gene: TRBV5-5
CDR3 DNA: TGTGCCAGCAGCCCCGGGGATGGGGGCTTCTATGGCTACACCTTC
CDR3 protein: CASSPGDGGFYGYTF

D gene: TRBD1
clone size: once
J gene: TRBJ1-4
V gene: TRBV7-2
CDR3 DNA: TGTGCCAGCAGCCCTGGACAGGGGATTAATGAAAAACTGTTTTTT
CDR3 protein: CASSPGQGINEKLFF

D gene: .
clone size: once
J gene: TRBJ1-2
V gene: TRBV2
CDR3 DNA: TGTGCCACCTCCCCGTTGGCCTATGGCTACACCTTC
CDR3 protein: CATSPLAYGYTF

D gene: .
clone size: .
J gene: TRBJ1-6
V gene: TRBV11-2
CDR3 DNA: TGTGCCAGCAGCTTAGACGAAGGGGTAGGAAATTCACCCCTCCACTTT
CDR3 protein: CASSLDEGVGNSPLHF

D gene: TRBD1
clone size: .
J gene: TRBJ2-2
V gene: TRBV2
CDR3 DNA: TGTGCCAGCAGCCTCGGACAGGGTTACGGGGAGCTGTTTTTT
CDR3 protein: CASSLGQGYGELFF

D gene: .
clone size: .
J gene: TRBJ2-5
V gene: TRBV7-7
CDR3 DNA: TGTGCCAGCAGCTCCGGACTTCCCCGCGAGACCCAGTACTTC
CDR3 protein: CASSSGLPRETQYF

D gene: TRBD1
clone size: .
J gene: TRBJ1-6
V gene: TRBV19
CDR3 DNA: TGTGCCAGTAGTAACAACAGGGGAACCTATAATTCACCCCTCCACTTT
CDR3 protein: CASSNNRGTYNSPLHF

D gene: .
clone size: once
J gene: TRBJ1-1
V gene: TRBV6-6
CDR3 DNA: TGTGCCAGCAGTTTGGGGAAGAGCACTGAAGCTTTCTTT
CDR3 protein: CASSLGKSTEAFF

D gene: .
clone size: .
J gene: TRBJ1-1
V gene: TRBV6-1
CDR3 DNA: TGTGCCAGCAAGGACAGCTCGAACACTGAAGCTTTCTTT
CDR3 protein: CASKDSSNTEAFF

D gene: .
clone size: .
J gene: TRBJ1-1
V gene: TRBV28
CDR3 DNA: TGTGCCAGCAGTTCCTACAGAGACACTGAAGCTTTCTTT
CDR3 protein: CASSSYRDTEAFF

D gene: TRBD1
clone size: .
J gene: TRBJ2-1
V gene: TRBV19
CDR3 DNA: TGTGCCAGTACTGATACCGGGACAGCCTACAATGAGCAGTTCTTC
CDR3 protein: CASTDTGTAYNEQFF

D gene: TRBD1
clone size: .
J gene: TRBJ1-1
V gene: TRBV10-3
CDR3 DNA: TGTGCCATCAAAGAACCGGGACAGCTAAACACTGAAGCTTTCTTT
CDR3 protein: CAIKEPGQLNTEAFF

D gene: .
clone size: .
J gene: TRBJ1-5
V gene: TRBV6-5
CDR3 DNA: TGTGCCAGCAGTTACTCGACAGCACAGCCCCAGCATTTT
CDR3 protein: CASSYSTAQPQHF

D gene: .
clone size: large
J gene: TRBJ2-6
V gene: TRBV6-4
CDR3 DNA: TGTGCCAGCAGTGACTTAGGCTCCTCTGGGGCCAACGTCCTGACTTTC
CDR3 protein: CASSDLGSSGANVLTF

D gene: TRBD1
clone size: .
J gene: TRBJ1-1
V gene: TRBV7-2
CDR3 DNA: TGTGCCAGCAGCCACGAGGGGACAGGGGTTACTGAAGCTTTCTTT
CDR3 protein: CASSHEGTGVTEAFF

D gene: .
clone size: .
J gene: TRBJ1-2
V gene: TRBV29-1
CDR3 DNA: TGCAGCGTAACCCACGGGATCTATGGCTACACCTTC
CDR3 protein: CSVTHGIYGYTF

D gene: TRBD1
clone size: .
J gene: TRBJ1-2
V gene: TRBV27
CDR3 DNA: TGTGCCAGCAGTTGGGACAGGGACTTGGCTGGCTACACCTTC
CDR3 protein: CASSWDRDLAGYTF

D gene: .
clone size: .
J gene: TRBJ2-2
V gene: TRBV5-1
CDR3 DNA: TGCGCCAGCAGCTTGGACCCTACGAACACCGGGGAGCTGTTTTTT
CDR3 protein: CASSLDPTNTGELFF

D gene: .
clone size: once
J gene: TRBJ1-1
V gene: TRBV7-9
CDR3 DNA: TGTGCCAGCAGGCTGACCCTCACTGAAGCTTTCTTT
CDR3 protein: CASRLTLTEAFF

D gene: .
clone size: .
J gene: TRBJ2-5
V gene: TRBV5-6
CDR3 DNA: TGTGCCAGCAGCTTGGGACACCGATGGGAGACCCAGTACTTC
CDR3 protein: CASSLGHRWETQYF

D gene: .
clone size: .
J gene: TRBJ1-2
V gene: TRBV7-9
CDR3 DNA: TGTGCCAGCAGCCCCACCAACTATGGCTACACCTTC
CDR3 protein: CASSPTNYGYTF

D gene: TRBD1
clone size: once
J gene: TRBJ2-7
V gene: TRBV6-5
CDR3 DNA: TGTGCCAGCAGTTGGAACAGGGGGCCCCCGTGGGACGAGCAGTACTTC
CDR3 protein: CASSWNRGPPWDEQYF

D gene: .
clone size: large
J gene: TRBJ1-6
V gene: TRBV13
CDR3 DNA: TGTGCCAGCAGCTCACTACGGGGGAGCTCCTATAATTCACCCCTCCACTTT
CDR3 protein: CASSSLRGSSYNSPLHF

D gene: .
clone size: .
J gene: TRBJ1-5
V gene: TRBV7-2
CDR3 DNA: TGTGCCAGCAGCTTAGGGTCGCGAGTCAATCAGCCCCAGCATTTT
CDR3 protein: CASSLGSRVNQPQHF

D gene: .
clone size: .
J gene: TRBJ2-5
V gene: TRBV5-8
CDR3 DNA: TGTGCCAGCAGCTTTGCGGGGACCCAGTACTTC
CDR3 protein: CASSFAGTQYF

D gene: TRBD1
clone size: .
J gene: TRBJ1-1
V gene: TRBV5-6
CDR3 DNA: TGTGCCAGCAGCCTTTTTACTGGACCGGGACAGCTGAACACTGAAGCTTTCTTT
CDR3 protein: CASSLFTGPGQLNTEAFF

D gene: TRBD2
clone size: .
J gene: TRBJ2-3
V gene: TRBV7-9
CDR3 DNA: TGTGCCAGCAGCCGTAGCGGGAGAGTAGGAACAGATACGCAGTATTTT
CDR3 protein: CASSRSGRVGTDTQYF

D gene: .
clone size: .
J gene: TRBJ2-3
V gene: TRBV5-6
CDR3 DNA: TGTGCCAGCAGGTCAGGGGACTTGGGCACAGATACGCAGTATTTT
CDR3 protein: CASRSGDLGTDTQYF

D gene: TRBD2
clone size: few
J gene: TRBJ2-7
V gene: TRBV7-9
CDR3 DNA: TGTGCCAGCAGCGGCCTGGCGGGGGGGCGGTACGAGCAGTACTTC
CDR3 protein: CASSGLAGGRYEQYF